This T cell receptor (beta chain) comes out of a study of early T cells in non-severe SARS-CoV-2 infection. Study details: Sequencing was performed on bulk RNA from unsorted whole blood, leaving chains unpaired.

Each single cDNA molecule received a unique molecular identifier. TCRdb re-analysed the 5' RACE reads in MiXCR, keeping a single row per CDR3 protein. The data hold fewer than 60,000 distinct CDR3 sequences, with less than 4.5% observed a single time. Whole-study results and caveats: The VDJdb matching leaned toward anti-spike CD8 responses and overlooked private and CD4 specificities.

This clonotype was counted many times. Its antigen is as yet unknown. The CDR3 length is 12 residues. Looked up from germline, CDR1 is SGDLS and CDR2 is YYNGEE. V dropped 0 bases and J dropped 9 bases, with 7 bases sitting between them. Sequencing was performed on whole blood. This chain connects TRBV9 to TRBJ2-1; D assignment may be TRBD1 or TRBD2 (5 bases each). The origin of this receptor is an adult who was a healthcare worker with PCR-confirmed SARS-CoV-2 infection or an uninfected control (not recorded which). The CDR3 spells CASSVGGTEQFF. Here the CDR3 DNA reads TGTGCCAGCAGCGTAGGGGGGACTGAGCAGTTCTTC.